These 11 T cell receptor beta chains were all obtained from the same sample, sequenced in a study of blood T cells in healthy people across ages. The authors ran a second PCR of roughly 6 to 12 cycles using a sample-barcoded 5' primer and a J-beta primer mix. Via MiXCR, TCRdb re-called the 5' RACE reads, giving one row per CDR3 protein. The sample carries 1.2 million to 1.5 million distinct CDR3 sequences, roughly 59% recorded once. Sequenced sample: blood. Source of these receptors: a man between 18 and 35 years old in good health.

V is TRBV6-5 and J is TRBJ2-7; D unclear. The germline V gene has CDR1 MNHEY and CDR2 SVGAGI. The CDR3 has 13 amino acids. Trimming pared 5 bases from V and 6 bases from J, leaving 14 bases between. In DNA, the CDR3 is TGTGCCAGCAGTGACGGTTTGTGGAGCGAGCAGTACTTC. This gives the protein CASSDGLWSEQYF.

V usage is TRBV14 and J usage is TRBJ1-3, with unresolved D. The CDR3 is 12 amino acids. Germline assignment: CDR1 SGHDN and CDR2 FVKESK. V lost 0 bases and J lost 4, with 1 base in between. The CDR3 region is CASSQEGNTIYF. The CDR3 DNA reads TGTGCCAGCAGCCAAGAGGGAAACACCATATATTTT.

The gene calls are TRBV27 and TRBJ2-7; D may be TRBD1 (6 bases). The end of the DNA fits TRBJ2-5 better, so the J call may be wrong. CDR1 is MNHEY, CDR2 SMNVEV, per germline (reference sequence). The CDR3 consists of 15 residues. The CDR3 reads CASSLFLGAPETQYF. The CDR3 coding sequence is TGTGCCAGCAGTTTATTTTTGGGGGCCCCCGAGACCCAGTACTTC.

This clonotype came up once. The chain is built from TRBV2 and TRBJ2-5; possibly TRBD2 for D (5 bases). This CDR3 region has 14 residues. V was clipped by 6 bases and J by 5 bases, with 16 bases between them. Per germline, CDR1 SNHLY and CDR2 FYNNEI. The CDR3 loop is CASRQSGGRETQYF. The DNA for the CDR3 is TGTGCCAGCAGACAGAGCGGCGGTAGGGAGACCCAGTACTTC.

The chain joins TRBV11-2 to TRBJ2-7, with D tentatively TRBD2 (5 bases). V gave up 5 bases and J gave up 0 bases, with 17 bases separating them. The germline V gene encodes CDR1 SGHAT and CDR2 FQNNGV. CDR3 length: 16 amino acids. CDR3 nucleotide sequence: TGTGCCAGCAGCGGAGAAGGACTGCAAATCTCCTACGAGCAGTACTTC. This translates into CASSGEGLQISYEQYF.

The chain joins TRBV6-2 or TRBV6-3 to TRBJ2-1; TRBD2 aligns across 10 bases. Germline trimming cut 6 bases from V and 10 bases from J; bases unmatched to any gene: 6. Germline CDR1 reads MNHEY; CDR2 reads SVGEGT. The CDR3 spans 13 residues. DNA for the CDR3: TGTGCCAGCAGCTCTAGCGGGAGTTACGAGCAGTTCTTC. It translates to CASSSSGSYEQFF.

This clonotype has only a few counts. The V and J genes are TRBV4-1 and TRBJ2-3; 7 bases are a match to TRBD1. With 0 bases clipped from V and 2 bases from J, the junction kept 5 bases outside the gene matches. The germline gives CDR1 MGHRA, CDR2 YSYEKL. This CDR3 is 16 amino acids long. The CDR3 coding sequence is TGCGCCAGCAGCCAAGATGGGACAGCGGTCACAGATACGCAGTATTTT. Its translation: CASSQDGTAVTDTQYF.

This clonotype was recorded only once. The gene calls are TRBV3-1 and TRBJ1-2; 9 bases align to TRBD1. The CDR3 loop spans 15 amino acids. J gave up 7 bases and V 4 bases, and 10 bases lay outside the gene matches. Germline V gene sequence: CDR1 LGHDT, CDR2 YNNKEL (reference sequence). The CDR3 is CASSPGQGAVRGYTF. The CDR3 coding sequence is TGTGCCAGCAGCCCGGGACAGGGAGCGGTGCGTGGCTACACCTTC.

The V call is TRBV4-3, the J call TRBJ1-6; no definite D call. The CDR3 contains 14 residues. Per the germline V gene, CDR1 is LGHNA and CDR2 is YSLEER. V was pared by 0 bases and J by 9 bases, with 9 bases between. This CDR3 is CASSQDEVGSPLHF. The CDR3 region has the DNA TGCGCCAGCAGCCAAGATGAGGTTGGTTCACCCCTCCACTTT.

The chain employs TRBV7-9 and TRBJ2-2; D is ambiguous. The germline V and J ends were trimmed by 8 bases and 1 base, with 14 bases remaining between them. CDR3 size: 15 residues. Germline V lookup: CDR1 SEHNR, CDR2 FQNEAQ (reference sequence). CDR3 nucleotides: TGTGCCAGCGGGTTGGGGAATGAGAACACCGGGGAGCTGTTTTTT. Protein: CASGLGNENTGELFF.

This clonotype was picked up one time. This rearrangement joins TRBV5-5 to TRBJ1-2; 10 nucleotides agree with TRBD1. The CDR3 totals 15 residues. V lost 3 bases, J lost 4 bases, and 6 bases stayed unmatched. CDR1 is SGHKS, CDR2 YYEKEE, per germline (reference sequence). CDR3 in DNA: TGTGCCAGCAGCTGGACAGGGGGAGAGGGCTATGGCTACACCTTC. It translates to CASSWTGGEGYGYTF.